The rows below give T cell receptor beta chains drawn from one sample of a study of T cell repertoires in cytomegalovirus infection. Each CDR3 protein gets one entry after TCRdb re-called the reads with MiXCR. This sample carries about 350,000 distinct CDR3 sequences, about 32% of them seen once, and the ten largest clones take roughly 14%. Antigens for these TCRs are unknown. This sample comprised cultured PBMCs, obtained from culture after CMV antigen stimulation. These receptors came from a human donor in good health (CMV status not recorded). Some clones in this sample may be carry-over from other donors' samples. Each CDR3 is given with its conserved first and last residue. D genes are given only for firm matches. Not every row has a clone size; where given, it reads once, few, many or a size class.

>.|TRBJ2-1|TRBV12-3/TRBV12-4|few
TGTGCCAGCAGTTTGGCGGGAATGTTCTTC
CASSLAGMFF
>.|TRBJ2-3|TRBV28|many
TGTGCCAGCAGTTCCGCGACCACAGATACGCAGTATTTT
CASSSATTDTQYF
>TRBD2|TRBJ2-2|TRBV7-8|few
TGTGCCAGCAGCTCCCTAGAAGGCGGGAGAGGCGGGGAGCTGTTTTTT
CASSSLEGGRGGELFF
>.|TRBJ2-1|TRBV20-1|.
TGCAGTGCTAGTCGTCAGGGGAGAAACAATGAGCAGTTCTTC
CSASRQGRNNEQFF
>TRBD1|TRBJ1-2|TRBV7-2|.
TGTGCCAGCAGCATCGGGACAGGAACTAACTATGGCTACACCTTC
CASSIGTGTNYGYTF
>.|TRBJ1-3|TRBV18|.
TGTGCCAGCTCACCTCGCTCGACGAGCTCTGGAAACACCATATATTTT
CASSPRSTSSGNTIYF
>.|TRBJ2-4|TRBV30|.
TGTGCCTGGAGTAGGAATAAGGGCTCTTTAGACATTCAGTACTTC
CAWSRNKGSLDIQYF
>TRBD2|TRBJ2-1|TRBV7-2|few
TGTGCCAGCGAGGCTAGCGGGAGGAATGAGCAGTTCTTC
CASEASGRNEQFF
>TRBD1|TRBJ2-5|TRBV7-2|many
TGTGCCAGCAGCTCGGGACAGCGGGAGACCCAGTACTTC
CASSSGQRETQYF
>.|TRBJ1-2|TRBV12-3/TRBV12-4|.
TGTGCCAGCAGTTTTGCTGTCTATGGCTACACCTTC
CASSFAVYGYTF
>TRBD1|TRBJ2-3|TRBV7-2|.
TGTGCCAGCACGCCACGGCCGGGACAGGGAACAGATACGCAGTATTTT
CASTPRPGQGTDTQYF
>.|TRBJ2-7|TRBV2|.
TGTGCCAGCAGAGGGGACTCGAGCTCCTACGAGCAGTACTTC
CASRGDSSSYEQYF
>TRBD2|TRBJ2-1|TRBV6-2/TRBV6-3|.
TGTGCCAGCAGTTACTCGGGGCTAGCGGAGACCCTATACAATGAGCAGTTCTTC
CASSYSGLAETLYNEQFF
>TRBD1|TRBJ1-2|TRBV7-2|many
TGTGCCAGCAGCCCCGGACAGGGAAGAGGAGCTAACTATGGCTACACCTTC
CASSPGQGRGANYGYTF
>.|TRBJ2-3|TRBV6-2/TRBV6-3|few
TGTGCCACTCGGACTGACACAGATACGCAGTATTTT
CATRTDTDTQYF
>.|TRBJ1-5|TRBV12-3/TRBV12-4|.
TGTGCCAGCAGTTATATGGACGTTAGCAATCAGCCCCAGCATTTT
CASSYMDVSNQPQHF
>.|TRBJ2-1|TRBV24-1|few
TGTGCCACCAGTGATTTCAAGGGGAAGGTGAACAATGAGCAGTTCTTC
CATSDFKGKVNNEQFF
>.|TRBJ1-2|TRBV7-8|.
TGTGCCAGCAGCTTAGCCGCAGCCCCACCAAACTATGGCTACACCTTC
CASSLAAAPPNYGYTF
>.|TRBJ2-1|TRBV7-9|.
TGTGCCAGCGACCGGAGCCACAATGAGCAGTTCTTC
CASDRSHNEQFF
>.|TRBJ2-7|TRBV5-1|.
TGCGCCAGCAGCTTCTCTCCAGGCGTTAACGAGCAGTACTTC
CASSFSPGVNEQYF
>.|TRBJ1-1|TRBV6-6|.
TGTGCCAGCTCCCTGTTTGAAGCTTTCTTT
CASSLFEAFF
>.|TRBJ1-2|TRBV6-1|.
TGTGCCAGCAGCCGAGGGGAGGGCTACACCTTC
CASSRGEGYTF